The present TCR beta chain was sequenced within a study of shared clonotypes between healthy human individuals. Study summary: Used for every donor were three CD4 naive, three CD4 memory, two CD8 naive and one CD8 memory plate.

Of note for this clone: The target antigen is unknown.

Here immunoSEQ multiplex PCR was the method, and the copy in TCRdb shows in-frame clones only, minus some. The sample lists more than 550,000 clones; 90% were seen once. There are 13 residues in the CDR3. V lost 6 bases, J lost 3 bases, and 1 base stayed unmatched. Germline loops: CDR1 MNHNS, CDR2 SASEGT. General study results and limits: Rarefaction curves obtained for sorted subsets showed sequencing incomplete despite large depth. It was anticipated that sequencing depth would influence how many clonotypes donors shared. All-four-donor shared clonotypes had higher generation probabilities than non-shared clonotypes did.

This sequence originates from a man aged 18 to 30 in good health. Some clones in this sample may be carry-over from other donors' samples. Sequenced material: memory CD8+ T cells from PBMCs. Specified subset: CD45RO+ cells pooled with CCR7-negative TemRA cells. The chain employs TRBV6-1 and TRBJ2-7; TRBD2 aligns across 11 bases. CDR3 sequence (DNA): TGTGCCAGCAGGGGACTAGCGGTCTACGAGCAGTACTTC. Its translation: CASRGLAVYEQYF.